This is a list of T cell receptor beta chains from one sample in a study of blood T cells in healthy people across ages. TCRdb reprocessed the 5' RACE reads via MiXCR and lists one record per CDR3 protein. The profile covers around 1,900,000 distinct CDR3 sequences, with 39% appearing a single time and roughly 24% taken by the ten largest. Sequenced material: blood. These receptors were taken from a human donor in good health. Both conserved end residues are part of each CDR3. The D gene is left open where the match is weak. Clone sizes are given selectively: once, few, many, or a class where the clone is expanded.

j_call d_call clone_size v_call cdr3_nt cdr3_aa
TRBJ1-2 . few TRBV28 TGTGCCAGCAGTCCGCTGGGAGAGTATGGCTACACCTTC CASSPLGEYGYTF
TRBJ1-2 . . TRBV29-1 TGCAGCGTGACCGGGACATACTTTTCGGACTACACCTTC CSVTGTYFSDYTF
TRBJ2-3 . few TRBV12-3/TRBV12-4 TGTGCCAGCAGCCCCCTAGCGATTAGCACAGATACGCAGTATTTT CASSPLAISTDTQYF
TRBJ2-4 TRBD1 few TRBV7-9 TGTGCCAGCAGCTTGGCGGACAGGGTTCGTTCCATTCAGTACTTC CASSLADRVRSIQYF
TRBJ2-7 . . TRBV9 TGTGCCAGCAGCGTTGGACAGCTGGGAGGCTACGAGCAGTACTTC CASSVGQLGGYEQYF
TRBJ2-7 . once TRBV9 TGTGCCAGCAGCGAGTCACAGGGGAGGACCTACAATGAGCAGTACTTC CASSESQGRTYNEQYF
TRBJ2-3 . few TRBV7-2 TGTGCCAGCAGCTGGCAGGGTGTGGATACGCAGTATTTT CASSWQGVDTQYF
TRBJ2-7 . . TRBV6-5 TGTGCCAGCAGTTCGACTCAGGGGATGTCCTACGAGCAGTACTTC CASSSTQGMSYEQYF
TRBJ2-3 . . TRBV4-3 TGCGCCAGCAGCCAAGAACTACGGGGAGCAGATACGCAGTATTTT CASSQELRGADTQYF
TRBJ1-5 TRBD1 . TRBV20-1 TGCAGTGCTAGACCGACAGGGCTAATCAATCAGCCCCAGCATTTT CSARPTGLINQPQHF
TRBJ1-1 . . TRBV12-3/TRBV12-4 TGTGCCAGCAGCTCCTACAGGGTTCGGCCTCCGGACACTGAAGCTTTCTTT CASSSYRVRPPDTEAFF
TRBJ2-6 . . TRBV18 TGTGCCAGCTCACCCGTTACTTCTGGGGCCAACGTCCTGACTTTC CASSPVTSGANVLTF
TRBJ2-7 . . TRBV5-1 TGCGCCAGCAGCCCTCAACCGAGCTCCTACGAGCAGTACTTC CASSPQPSSYEQYF
TRBJ2-5 TRBD2 once TRBV6-2/TRBV6-3 TGTGCCAGCAGCACCATGCGCCCTAGCGGAGGGAGAGAAGAGACCCAGTACTTC CASSTMRPSGGREETQYF
TRBJ2-3 . once TRBV20-1 TGCAGTGCTAGAGGGGGTGGAGGGCCCGCAGATACGCAGTATTTT CSARGGGGPADTQYF
TRBJ2-1 TRBD2 . TRBV2 TGTGCCAGCAAGGTAGGGGCTAGCGGTTACGACTACAATGAGCAGTTCTTC CASKVGASGYDYNEQFF
TRBJ2-5 TRBD2 . TRBV7-9 TGTGCCAGCAGCTTAAATAGCGGGGTACAAGAGACCCAGTACTTC CASSLNSGVQETQYF
TRBJ1-4 . . TRBV4-3 TGCGCCAGCAGCCATTCACCAGGCCCGGAAAAACTGTTTTTT CASSHSPGPEKLFF
TRBJ1-2 . . TRBV7-9 TGTGCCAGCAGTCGGGCAGGAGAGCGTAACTATGGCTACACCTTC CASSRAGERNYGYTF
TRBJ2-3 TRBD1 . TRBV25-1 TGTGCCAGCAGTGAGCGGGACAGGACTAACACAGATACGCAGTATTTT CASSERDRTNTDTQYF
TRBJ2-1 . . TRBV12-5 TGTGCTAGTGGTTTGACAGAGAGCTCCTGCAATGAGCAGTTCTTC CASGLTESSCNEQFF
TRBJ2-7 . . TRBV4-2 TGTGCCAGCAGCCAAGTAGGTAGCGTCTTCCTTACCTACGAGCAGTACTTC CASSQVGSVFLTYEQYF
TRBJ2-7 TRBD2 . TRBV14 TGTGCCAGCAGCCAAGACCAGGGACTAGTGTTTTACCAGCAGTACTTC CASSQDQGLVFYQQYF
TRBJ1-2 . . TRBV5-1 TGCGCCAGCAGCTCAAGCAGGGGCAATAGAGTTGGCTACACCTTC CASSSSRGNRVGYTF
TRBJ1-6 TRBD1 few TRBV5-5 TGTGCCAGCAGCTTGGCCGGGACAGGGGCCTCACCCCTCCACTTT CASSLAGTGASPLHF
TRBJ2-1 TRBD2 . TRBV2 TGTGCCAGCAGTGAACGGCTAGCGGGTAGCTCCTACAATGAGCAGTTCTTC CASSERLAGSSYNEQFF
TRBJ1-5 . . TRBV27 TGTGCCAGCAGTCCTCCCTCCGGGCATCTAAATCAGCCCCAGCATTTT CASSPPSGHLNQPQHF
TRBJ2-3 . many TRBV12-3/TRBV12-4 TGTGCCAGCAGTACAGGCACCACAGATACGCAGTATTTT CASSTGTTDTQYF
TRBJ2-5 . few TRBV27 TGTGCCAGCAGTACCACTCGACAAGAGACCCAGTACTTC CASSTTRQETQYF
TRBJ2-1 . . TRBV9 TGTGCCAGCAGCGCCTGGACGAATGAGCAGTTCTTC CASSAWTNEQFF
TRBJ2-5 . . TRBV18 TGTGCCAGCTCACGGTCAGGCGGGAAAAAAGAGACCCAGTACTTC CASSRSGGKKETQYF
TRBJ2-7 . few TRBV29-1 TGCAGCGTTGGATATCGCCAGGGACCGGGCGAGCAGTACTTC CSVGYRQGPGEQYF
TRBJ2-7 . . TRBV27 TGTGCCAGCAGTTCAAACAGGGCCGAGCAGTACTTC CASSSNRAEQYF
TRBJ2-3 . few TRBV4-3 TGCGCCAGCAGCCAGGAGGATAGGGGGGCGACAGACACGCAGTATTTT CASSQEDRGATDTQYF
TRBJ2-5 . . TRBV4-1 TGCGCCAGCAGCCAAGTAGGAGCCAAGCAAGAGACCCAGTACTTC CASSQVGAKQETQYF
TRBJ2-7 . . TRBV12-3/TRBV12-4 TGTGCCAGCAGTCAACAGGGCGAGTACCCCTACGAGCAGTACTTC CASSQQGEYPYEQYF
TRBJ1-2 . . TRBV28 TGTGCCAGCAGGCCGCCTGCAGGAGGTGTAGGCTACACCTTC CASRPPAGGVGYTF
TRBJ1-1 . . TRBV5-1 TGCGCCAGCAGCTTGTTTATAGACAGCACTGAAGCTTTCTTT CASSLFIDSTEAFF
TRBJ2-5 . few TRBV7-8 TGTGCCAGCAGCTTATTTGTTACGGAGACCCAGTACTTC CASSLFVTETQYF
TRBJ2-1 . many TRBV6-2/TRBV6-3 TGTGCCAGCAGTGGGGGGCTATACAATGAGCAGTTCTTC CASSGGLYNEQFF
TRBJ1-1 . . TRBV29-1 TGCAGCGTTGAAATAGGGGCGGATACTGAAGCTTTCTTT CSVEIGADTEAFF
TRBJ1-1 . few TRBV4-1 TGCGCCAGCAGCCAAGGTGTCAGAGAGAACACTGAAGCTTTCTTT CASSQGVRENTEAFF
TRBJ2-1 TRBD2 few TRBV6-5 TGTGCCAGCAGCCATCTAGCGGGGGCGAGTTACAATGAGCAGTTCTTC CASSHLAGASYNEQFF
TRBJ2-7 . . TRBV5-1 TGCGCCAGCAGCTTGGATGTTGGGAGCTCCTACGAGCAGTACTTC CASSLDVGSSYEQYF
TRBJ2-5 . few TRBV29-1 TGCAGCGTTGACACAGGGAGGGGAGGGACCCAGTACTTC CSVDTGRGGTQYF
TRBJ2-5 TRBD1 . TRBV7-2 TGTGCCAGCAGTGCCCGGGACAGGGGCCGAGAGACTCAGTACTTC CASSARDRGRETQYF
TRBJ2-1 TRBD2 . TRBV7-2 TGTGCCAGCACCAGGCCCCAGGGACTAGCGGGGGGTTACTCCTACAATGAGCAGTTCTTC CASTRPQGLAGGYSYNEQFF
TRBJ2-3 . few TRBV7-9 TGTGCCAGCAGCTTTTTTCGGGCCGTCACAGATACGCAGTATTTT CASSFFRAVTDTQYF
TRBJ1-2 TRBD1 . TRBV5-1 TGCGCCAGCAGCTCCGTCACAGGGGACGATAACTATGGCTACACCTTC CASSSVTGDDNYGYTF
TRBJ1-4 . . TRBV7-2 TGTGTCAGCAGCCGGAGTCAGGGCGGGAAACTGTTTTTT CVSSRSQGGKLFF
TRBJ2-5 . . TRBV7-2 TGTGCCAGCAGCTTAGACGGGACTCCCTATCAGCGCCAGTACTTC CASSLDGTPYQRQYF
TRBJ1-2 . . TRBV5-6 TGTGCCAGCAGCTTCGCGCCGGGGACCTATGGCTACACCTTC CASSFAPGTYGYTF
TRBJ1-2 . few TRBV27 TGTGCCAGCAGTTTATACTACCAGGATAACTATGGCTACACCTTC CASSLYYQDNYGYTF